This entry is about one TCR beta chain. The target antigen is unknown. The record originates from a study of OX40 agonist ivuxolimab in advanced cancers. General study results and limits: Undetermined was the antigen specificity of the expanded peripheral T cells. Nonresponders included some who also had low normalized T-cell clonal expansion. The average count of expanded clones was higher among CD8+ T cells than among CD4+.

Assay: immunoSEQ multiplex PCR; the TCRdb copy retains only in-frame clones and omits some. The sample shows 55,000 to 65,000 clones, around 88% of them seen only once. The ends lost 1 base at V and 8 bases at J; junction bases unmatched: 11. The CDR3 runs 19 residues. Looked up from germline, CDR1 is SGHAT and CDR2 is FQNNGV. The source material was CD4+ or CD8+ T cells sorted from blood, sampled in a trial of the OX40 agonist ivuxolimab. The chain employs TRBV11-2 and TRBJ2-1, with 16 bases that match TRBD2. The clonotype was recovered from an adult with an advanced solid tumor such as melanoma, head and neck, liver or kidney cancer. CDR3 nucleotides: TGTGCCAGCAGCTTAGTGGGACTAGCGGGGGGGCTGCCCAATGATGAGCAGTTCTTC. Translating it yields CASSLVGLAGGLPNDEQFF.